The 25 T cell receptor beta chains reported below all come from one sample, sequenced in a study of blood T cell repertoires in COVID-19. TCRdb keeps only in-frame clones here, not all; method: immunoSEQ multiplex PCR. The sample holds fewer than 450,000 clones, about 88% seen once. Sequencing was done on a sample of PBMCs or T cells enriched from blood (not recorded which). All receptors come from a woman aged 25 to 39 who had recovered from COVID-19.

The chain recombines TRBV14 with TRBJ2-3; D is unresolved. Germline CDR1 SGHDN, CDR2 FVKESK. The CDR3 consists of 14 residues. V dropped 4 bases and J dropped 8 bases, with 16 bases sitting between them. The DNA of the CDR3 is TGTGCCAGCAGCCCGCACACCCAGACGGGTACGCAGTATTTT. This sequence encodes CASSPHTQTGTQYF.

The chain uses TRBV14 and TRBJ2-3, with 12 bases identical to TRBD2. Trimming took 2 bases from V and 4 from J; bases not matched to a gene: 1. The CDR3 has 15 residues. Germline V lookup: CDR1 SGHDN, CDR2 FVKESK. The CDR3 DNA sequence: TGTGCCAGCAGCCAACTAGCGGGGGGGGCAGATACGCAGTATTTT. It yields the protein CASSQLAGGADTQYF.

The chain links TRBV6-5 to TRBJ1-2; TRBD1 matches at 7 bases. The V and J ends lost 7 bases and 4 bases, in that order; junction bases with no gene match: 6. Germline CDR1 reads MNHEY; CDR2 reads SVGAGI. This CDR3 contains 13 residues. CDR3 sequence: CASNKGQSYGYTF. In nucleotides, the CDR3 is TGTGCCAGCAATAAGGGACAGTCCTATGGCTACACCTTC.

This chain joins TRBV4-1 and TRBJ2-1, with D perhaps TRBD1 (6 bases). V gave up 3 bases and J gave up 8 bases, with 17 bases separating them. This CDR3 has 15 residues. Germline V gives CDR1 MGHRA, CDR2 YSYEKL. CDR3 sequence reads: CASSQQTGPSDEQFF. DNA of the CDR3: TGCGCCAGCAGCCAGCAGACAGGCCCTTCCGATGAGCAGTTCTTC.

The chain carries TRBV5-5 and TRBJ1-3, with D maybe TRBD1 (5 bases). Trimming stripped 1 base from V and 2 bases from J, with 10 bases between. The CDR3 spans 15 residues. Germline V gene sequence: CDR1 SGHKS, CDR2 YYEKEE (reference sequence). The CDR3 DNA follows: TGTGCCAGCAGCTTGAGGGGCGAGACTGGAAACACCATATATTTT. It translates to CASSLRGETGNTIYF.

This clone was observed once. The DNA for the CDR3 is TGTGCCAGCAGCTTAGGACTAGTCGCCACAGATACGCAGTATTTT. Translated: CASSLGLVATDTQYF. V and J are TRBV11-3 and TRBJ2-3, with D possibly matching TRBD2 (6 bases). CDR1 SGHNT and CDR2 YENEEA come from the germline V gene. The CDR3 length is 15 residues. Trimming took 1 base from V and 2 from J, leaving 10 bases between them.

This clone was picked up one time. The CDR3 region is CASSPGSNQPQHF. The CDR3 DNA is TGTGCCAGCAGCCCCGGTAGCAATCAGCCCCAGCATTTT. V gene TRBV7-9 combines with J gene TRBJ1-5; D ambiguous. Trimming stripped 5 bases from V and 0 bases from J, with 5 bases between. The CDR3 contains 13 residues. CDR1 SEHNR and CDR2 FQNEAQ come from the germline V gene (reference sequence).

This clone was counted between two and nine times. The chain couples TRBV15 to TRBJ1-2; unclear D gene. This CDR3 region has 16 residues. Between the trimmed V and J ends, which lost 0 bases and 8 bases, there was a span of 19 bases. CDR1 and CDR2 (germline): LNHNV, YYDKDF (reference sequence). In DNA, the CDR3 is TGTGCCACCAGCAGAGATCTCGAGGTGGTCTCGGGGGGCTACACCTTC. It codes for CATSRDLEVVSGGYTF.

J is TRBJ1-1 and V is TRBV2; 8 nucleotides line up with TRBD1. V shed 6 bases and J 2 bases; nucleotides not matched to a gene: 5. This CDR3 comprises 14 residues. The germline V gene has CDR1 SNHLY and CDR2 FYNNEI. CDR3 residues: CASRRTGTNTEAFF. The CDR3 coding sequence is TGTGCCAGCAGGAGGACAGGGACCAACACTGAAGCTTTCTTT.

J is TRBJ2-1 and V is TRBV9; maybe TRBD2 (6 bases). Trimming took off 3 bases at V and 6 bases at J, with 13 bases between the two ends. The germline CDR1 and CDR2 sequences are SGDLS and YYNGEE. The CDR3 runs 14 residues. Here the CDR3 DNA reads TGTGCCAGCAGCGCGGGACTTAGCGGCAATGAGCAGTTCTTC. This gives the protein CASSAGLSGNEQFF.

This chain uses TRBV5-1 with TRBJ2-7, with D maybe TRBD1 (6 bases). Germline CDR1 reads SGHRS; CDR2 reads YFSETQ. The CDR3 spans 16 residues. Trimming shortened V by 4 bases and J by 0 bases, and 17 bases separated the two germline ends. CDR3 sequence: CASSPLLRGNSYEQYF. The CDR3 bases are TGCGCCAGCAGCCCGCTACTTAGGGGGAACTCCTACGAGCAGTACTTC.

The V gene is TRBV4-1, the J gene TRBJ2-7, with D possibly TRBD2 on 6 matching bases. CDR3 length equals 15 residues. Germline CDR1 and CDR2: MGHRA and YSYEKL. Deletions cut 4 bases from V and 6 bases from J, with 19 bases between. In DNA form, the CDR3 reads TGCGCCAGCAGCCCGACGGAGCTAGCGAGAGGCGAGCAGTACTTC. The encoded protein is CASSPTELARGEQYF.

The chain joins TRBV7-2 to TRBJ2-3, with a weak D call TRBD2 (5 bases). Trimming pared 2 bases from V and 5 bases from J, leaving 8 bases between. In germline, CDR1 is SGHTA, CDR2 FQGNSA. The CDR3 length is 13 residues. CDR3 sequence (DNA): TGTGCCAGCAGCTTAAATCGGGAAGATACGCAGTATTTT. Its protein product is CASSLNREDTQYF.

This clone has more than one count but fewer than ten. V gene TRBV19 combines with J gene TRBJ1-6, with 9 bases matching TRBD1. V shed 9 bases, J shed 5 bases, and the junction held 2 bases outside the gene matches. The V gene's germline CDR1 is LNHDA and CDR2 SQIVND (reference sequence). This CDR3 has 13 residues. The CDR3 sequence is CASRTGDNSPLHF. CDR3 nucleotides: TGTGCCAGCCGGACAGGGGATAATTCACCCCTCCACTTT.

The chain employs TRBV3-1 (or the pseudogene TRBV3-2) and TRBJ1-1; TRBD1 might be the D (5 bases). The V end lost 3 bases, the J end lost 2 bases, and 7 bases lay between the germline ends. The CDR3 is 13 amino acids. Germline CDR1 and CDR2: LGHDT and YNNKEL (reference sequence). CDR3 protein: CASSHQGNTEAFF. The CDR3 DNA follows: TGTGCCAGCAGCCACCAGGGAAACACTGAAGCTTTCTTT.

CDR3 nucleotides: TGTGCCAGCAGTTTACCAGGGGGTAGCTCCTACGAGCAGTACTTC. As protein: CASSLPGGSSYEQYF. The V and J genes are TRBV28 and TRBJ2-7; 7 nucleotides align to TRBD1. There are 15 residues in the CDR3. Trimming at V came to 2 bases and at J to 0 bases, leaving 4 bases not matched to a gene. Looked up from germline, CDR1 is MDHEN and CDR2 is SYDVKM.

The V gene is TRBV27, the J gene TRBJ1-2; 12 nucleotides line up with TRBD1. Germline V gene data show CDR1 as MNHEY and CDR2 as SMNVEV (reference sequence). Trimming at V came to 4 bases and at J to 4 bases, leaving 4 bases not matched to a gene. The CDR3 covers 15 residues. The CDR3 nucleotides read TGTGCCAGCAGTTGGGGGACAGGGGGCGGCTATGGCTACACCTTC. The encoded protein is CASSWGTGGGYGYTF.

This clone occurred many times. The CDR3 protein is CASRKGTDLFNEKLFF. The CDR3, as DNA: TGTGCCAGCAGGAAGGGGACAGACCTCTTTAATGAAAAACTGTTTTTT. The genes are TRBV2 and TRBJ1-4, with TRBD1 matching 7 bases. This CDR3 contains 16 residues. Losses at the gene ends were 6 bases for V and 4 bases for J; bases not matched to a gene: 11. CDR1 SNHLY and CDR2 FYNNEI come from the germline V gene. Variable domain in full (rest from reference TRBV2 and TRBJ1-4): EPEVTQTPSHQVTQMGQEVILRCVPISNHLYFYWYRQILGQKVEFLVSFYNNEISEKSEIFDDQFSVERPDGSNFTLKIRSTKLEDSAMYFCASRKGTDLFNEKLFFGSGTQLSVL.

The chain employs TRBV7-9 and TRBJ2-1; 9 positions match TRBD2. There are 19 residues in the CDR3. V lost 1 base to trimming and J lost 8 bases; unmatched junction nucleotides: 18. The germline CDR1 and CDR2 sequences are SEHNR and FQNEAQ (reference sequence). The CDR3 nucleotides read TGTGCCAGCAGCTTAGATTTGATTGGCGGGGGGGCCGAGGAGGATGAGCAGTTCTTC. Amino acids: CASSLDLIGGGAEEDEQFF.

V usage is TRBV15 and J usage is TRBJ2-3; D unclear. The CDR3 runs 17 residues. V was cut by 1 base and J by 4 bases, with 18 bases left in between. Germline assignment: CDR1 LNHNV and CDR2 YYDKDF (reference sequence). DNA of the CDR3: TGTGCCACCAGCAGAGGGAAATCAGCCACCCTAGCAGATACGCAGTATTTT. Translating gives CATSRGKSATLADTQYF. Full variable domain (outside the CDR3, taken from reference TRBV15 and TRBJ2-3): DAMVIQNPRYQVTQFGKPVTLSCSQTLNHNVMYWYQQKSSQAPKLLFHYYDKDFNNEADTPDNFQSRRPNTSFCFLDIRSPGLGDTAMYLCATSRGKSATLADTQYFGPGTRLTVL.

The V gene is TRBV28, the J gene TRBJ2-7, with TRBD1 matching 7 bases. Germline lookup yields CDR1 MDHEN and CDR2 SYDVKM. The CDR3 sequence is 17 residues long. With V trimmed by 8 bases and J by 2 bases, 18 bases remained unmatched. This CDR3 reads CASCRTSNRGKAYEQYF. The CDR3 DNA follows: TGTGCCAGCTGCCGGACCTCCAACAGGGGAAAGGCCTACGAGCAGTACTTC.

The chain links TRBV6-5 to TRBJ2-5, with TRBD1 matching over 8 bases. V gave up 6 bases and J gave up 5 bases; unmatched junction bases: 5. The CDR3 totals 13 residues. The V gene's germline CDR1 is MNHEY and CDR2 SVGAGI. The CDR3 sequence: CASSNRDRETQYF. CDR3 in DNA: TGTGCCAGCAGCAACCGGGACAGGGAGACCCAGTACTTC.

The V and J genes are TRBV12-5 and TRBJ2-7, with 10 bases identical to TRBD1. V lost 5 bases and J lost 6; bases outside the gene matches: 7. This CDR3 has 14 residues. Germline CDR1 is LGHNT and CDR2 is FRNRAP. CDR3 loop: CASGTRDRGREQYF. The CDR3 DNA follows: TGTGCTAGTGGTACCCGGGACAGGGGCCGCGAGCAGTACTTC.

The chain uses TRBV4-3 and TRBJ2-2; perhaps TRBD2 as D (6 bases). The V end lost 0 bases, the J end lost 4 bases, and 15 bases lay between the germline ends. The CDR3 runs 17 residues. Germline V gene data show CDR1 as LGHNA and CDR2 as YSLEER. CDR3 bases: TGCGCCAGCAGCCAAGAAGCCGGGGGAAGGGTCACCGGGGAGCTGTTTTTT. This encodes CASSQEAGGRVTGELFF.

This sequence joins TRBV2 and TRBJ2-1, with D possibly being TRBD1 (5 bases). CDR1 is SNHLY and CDR2 is FYNNEI in the germline V gene. V was clipped by 8 bases and J by 11 bases, with 13 bases between them. This CDR3 has 11 residues. The CDR3 loop reads CASSQDKKQFF. The CDR3 DNA reads TGTGCCAGCTCACAGGACAAAAAGCAGTTCTTC.